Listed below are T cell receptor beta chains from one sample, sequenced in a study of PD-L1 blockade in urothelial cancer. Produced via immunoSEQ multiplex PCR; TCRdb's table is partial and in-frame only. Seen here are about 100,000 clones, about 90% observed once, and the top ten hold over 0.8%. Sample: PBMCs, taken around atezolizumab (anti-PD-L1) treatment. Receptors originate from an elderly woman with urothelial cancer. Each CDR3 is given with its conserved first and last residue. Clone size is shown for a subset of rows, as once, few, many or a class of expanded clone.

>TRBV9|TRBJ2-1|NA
CASSVGGLNEQFF
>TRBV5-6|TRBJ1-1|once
CASSSGGWGTEAFF
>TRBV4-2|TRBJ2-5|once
CASSQTSGGLQETQYF
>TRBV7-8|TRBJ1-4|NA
CASNQGGARANEKLFF
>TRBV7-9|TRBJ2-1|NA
CASSTLAGLLYEQFF
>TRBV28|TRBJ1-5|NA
CASNILDRISNQPQHF
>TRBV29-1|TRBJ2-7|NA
CSVNYSYEQYF
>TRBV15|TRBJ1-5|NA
CATSRDLYGTGLGEPQHF
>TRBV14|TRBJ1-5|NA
CASSLTGGGQPQHF
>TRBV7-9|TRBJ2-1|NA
CASSRPGLAGGNEQFF
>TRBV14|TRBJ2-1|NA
CASSPLTLAGGPNEQFF
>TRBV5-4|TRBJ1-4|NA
CASSSPWGGGSSNEKLFF
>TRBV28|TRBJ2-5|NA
CASSRAGGSPGTQYF
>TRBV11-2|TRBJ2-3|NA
CASHPGGSYQDTQYF
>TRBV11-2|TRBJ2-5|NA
CASSLGTSGWETQYF
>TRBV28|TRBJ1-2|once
CASSQGQGVNYGYTF
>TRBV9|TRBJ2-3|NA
CASNDWGTSPQQYF
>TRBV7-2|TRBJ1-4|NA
CASSASGGGGKLFF
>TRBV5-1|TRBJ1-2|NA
CASSLGLTGAYGYTF
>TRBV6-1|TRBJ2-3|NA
CASSETSLATDTQYF
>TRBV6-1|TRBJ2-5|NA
CASRSSGSQETQYF
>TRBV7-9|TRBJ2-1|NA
CASSIQGGSSYNEQFF
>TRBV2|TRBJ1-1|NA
CASSVVGANTEAFF
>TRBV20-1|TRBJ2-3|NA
CSARGDGGTYF
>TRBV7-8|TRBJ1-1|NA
CASSTSRNTEAFF
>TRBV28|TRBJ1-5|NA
CASKGANNQPQHF
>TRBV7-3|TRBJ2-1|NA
CASTQAGGGNEQFF
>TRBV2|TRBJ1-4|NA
CAGTGDLNEKLFF
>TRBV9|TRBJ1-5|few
CASSYGQADQPQHF
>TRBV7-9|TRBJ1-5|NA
CASSLDQGLRNQPQHF
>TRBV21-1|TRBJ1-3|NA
CASSLRDRLSGNTIYF
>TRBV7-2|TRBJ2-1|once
CASSFGPYEQFF
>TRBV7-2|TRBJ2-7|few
CASSLGGGNYEQYF
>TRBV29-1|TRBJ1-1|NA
CSVHQLDRGIEAFF
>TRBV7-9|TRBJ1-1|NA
CASSWGTGENTEAFF
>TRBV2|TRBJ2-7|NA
CASPPMGSTYEQYF
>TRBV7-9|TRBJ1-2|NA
CASSFPGAVYGYTF
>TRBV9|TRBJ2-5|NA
CASSVTGGGLSLAETQYF
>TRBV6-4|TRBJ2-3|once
CASSGPGKGDTQYF
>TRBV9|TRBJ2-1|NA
CASSVSSGRTHNEQFF
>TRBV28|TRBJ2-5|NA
CASSFSTGTEKQETQYF
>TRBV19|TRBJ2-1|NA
CASSELAGEQFF
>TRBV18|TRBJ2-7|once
CASSLTSGTEHQEQYF
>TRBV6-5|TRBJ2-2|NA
CASSYGTDTGELFF
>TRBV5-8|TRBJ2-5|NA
CASSWTGTSEQETQYF
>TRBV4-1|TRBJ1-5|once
CASSQERDRDQPQHF
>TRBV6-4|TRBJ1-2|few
CASSLTGQDYGYTF
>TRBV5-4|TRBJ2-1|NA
CASSPTSGSYNEQFF
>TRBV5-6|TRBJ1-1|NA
CASSDRDRGRRVRPEAFF
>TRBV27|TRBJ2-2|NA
CASSFPGGGTGELFF
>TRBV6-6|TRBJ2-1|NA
CASSYPQVGNRGEQFF